A single sample is the source of the 7 T cell receptor beta chains below, sequenced in a study of cytomegalovirus exposure and HLA in healthy donors. 13 Jbeta primers and 60 Vbeta primers were used for the PCR. TCRdb keeps only in-frame clones here, not all; method: immunoSEQ multiplex PCR. There are 130,000 or so clones in the sample; around nine tenths occur only once, and around 5.5% lies in the top ten. Sequencing was performed on PBMCs. These receptors originate from a woman aged 25-40 years in good health and CMV-seronegative.

The chain joins TRBV10-3 to TRBJ2-5; weak D call: TRBD1 (6 bases). Germline V gene sequence: CDR1 ENHRY, CDR2 SYGVKD. The CDR3 is made up of 15 amino acids. Trimming took off 4 bases at V and 4 bases at J, with 16 bases between the two ends. CDR3 in DNA: TGTGCCATCAGTGGGAGACAGGACACTGGAGAGACCCAGTACTTC. The encoded protein is CAISGRQDTGETQYF.

This chain connects TRBV19 to TRBJ2-7; D might be TRBD1 (6 bases). The germline gives CDR1 LNHDA, CDR2 SQIVND (reference sequence). Trimming cost V 1 base and J 3 bases, with 10 bases left between them. The CDR3 sequence is 14 residues long. The CDR3 coding sequence is TGTGCCAGTAGTATAGGTAGAGGGGGCTACGAGCAGTACTTC. The encoded protein is CASSIGRGGYEQYF.

This clone came up once. CDR3 nucleotide sequence: TGTGCCAGCAGTGGACAGGGGATGGGTAATGAGCAGTTCTTC. Translating it yields CASSGQGMGNEQFF. The chain carries TRBV7-9 and TRBJ2-1; 9 bases agree with TRBD1. The CDR3 runs to 14 residues. J lost 7 bases, V lost 6 bases, and 7 bases had no gene match. Germline assignment: CDR1 SEHNR and CDR2 FQNEAQ (reference sequence). Full variable domain (remainder filled in from reference TRBV7-9 and TRBJ2-1): DTGVSQNPRHKITKRGQNVTFRCDPISEHNRLYWYRQTLGQGPEFLTYFQNEAQLEKSRLLSDRFSAERPKGSFSTLEIQRTEQGDSAMYLCASSGQGMGNEQFFGPGTRLTVL.

The chain links TRBV4-3 to TRBJ2-1, with D possibly TRBD1 on 8 matching bases. The CDR3 spans 17 residues. The ends were cut back, 1 base at V and 4 bases at J, with 17 bases in the middle. The germline CDR1 and CDR2 sequences are LGHNA and YSLEER. The CDR3, as DNA: TGCGCCAGCAGCCAAGGGCAAGGACAGGGAGGGTACAATGAGCAGTTCTTC. This codes for CASSQGQGQGGYNEQFF.

The genes are TRBV6-1 and TRBJ1-1, with TRBD1 identical over 7 bases. The CDR3 sequence is 14 residues long. V was pared by 3 bases and J by 3 bases, with 4 bases of the junction left unmatched. The germline V gene has CDR1 MNHNS and CDR2 SASEGT. The chain's CDR3 is CASSDRDSYTEAFF. In DNA, the CDR3 is TGTGCCAGCAGTGACCGGGACAGCTACACTGAAGCTTTCTTT.

The V and J genes are TRBV10-3 and TRBJ2-3; D unresolved. Trimming pared 8 bases from V and 1 base from J, leaving 7 bases between. CDR3 size: 12 residues. Germline lookup yields CDR1 ENHRY and CDR2 SYGVKD. The CDR3, as DNA: TGTGCCATCTCGCCGGGCACAGATACGCAGTATTTT. Its translation is CAISPGTDTQYF.

The gene calls are TRBV5-6 and TRBJ2-7; TRBD2 matches at 11 bases. This CDR3 region has 14 residues. Germline values: CDR1 SGHDT, CDR2 YYEEEE. V shed 4 bases and J 4 bases; nucleotides not matched to a gene: 4. CDR3 sequence reads: CASSVLAGVYEQYF. CDR3 DNA sequence: TGTGCCAGCAGCGTACTAGCGGGGGTGTACGAGCAGTACTTC.